A selection of T cell receptor beta chains follows, all from one sample in a study of cytomegalovirus exposure and HLA in healthy donors. Data came from immunoSEQ multiplex PCR; TCRdb stores just in-frame clones and leaves some out. The profile shows some 140,000 clones, under 85% of them singletons. The sample comprised PBMCs. The origin of the receptors is a man aged 18 to 35 in good health and CMV-seronegative. Both conserved end residues are part of each CDR3. The D gene is left open where the match is weak. A clone size is listed for some rows: how often the clone was seen (once, few, many), or a class if it is expanded.

D: NA; size: NA; V: TRBV2; J: TRBJ1-5; CDR3: CASAGADSVSQHF; DNA: TGTGCCAGCGCCGGGGCGGACAGTGTGTCCCAGCATTTT
D: TRBD2; size: few; V: TRBV28; J: TRBJ2-5; CDR3: CASTQGTSRKETQYF; DNA: TGTGCCAGCACCCAAGGGACTAGCCGAAAAGAGACCCAGTACTTC
D: TRBD2; size: NA; V: TRBV9; J: TRBJ2-1; CDR3: CASSVGGGPYNEQFF; DNA: TGTGCCAGCAGCGTTGGGGGGGGACCCTACAATGAGCAGTTCTTC
D: TRBD1; size: once; V: TRBV5-1; J: TRBJ1-4; CDR3: CASRTGTGGVGHWEKLFF; DNA: TGCGCCAGCCGGACCGGGACAGGGGGCGTAGGGCACTGGGAAAAACTGTTTTTT
D: NA; size: NA; V: TRBV27; J: TRBJ1-4; CDR3: CASRPGTNEKLFF; DNA: TGTGCCAGCAGACCGGGAACTAATGAAAAACTGTTTTTT
D: TRBD1; size: NA; V: TRBV11-3; J: TRBJ1-1; CDR3: CASSPGQGSTEAFF; DNA: TGTGCCAGCAGCCCAGGACAGGGTAGCACTGAAGCTTTCTTT
D: NA; size: NA; V: TRBV4-1; J: TRBJ1-5; CDR3: CASSRTGTLNNQPQHF; DNA: TGCGCCAGCAGCCGTACAGGGACCCTTAATAATCAGCCCCAGCATTTT
D: TRBD2; size: once; V: TRBV11-2; J: TRBJ2-3; CDR3: CASSRSLAGLTDTQYF; DNA: TGTGCCAGCAGCCGATCCCTAGCGGGGCTCACAGATACGCAGTATTTT
D: NA; size: NA; V: TRBV7-2; J: TRBJ1-2; CDR3: CASTIVGRPGDGYTF; DNA: TGTGCCAGCACCATAGTGGGGAGGCCTGGGGATGGCTACACCTTC
D: TRBD1; size: few; V: TRBV9; J: TRBJ1-1; CDR3: CASSSGTGTNTEAFF; DNA: TGTGCCAGCAGCTCAGGGACAGGGACAAACACTGAAGCTTTCTTT
D: NA; size: NA; V: TRBV6-5; J: TRBJ1-1; CDR3: CASSYSWGVNTEAFF; DNA: TGTGCCAGCAGTTACTCCTGGGGCGTTAACACTGAAGCTTTCTTT
D: TRBD2; size: NA; V: TRBV7-9; J: TRBJ2-1; CDR3: CASSLTYSGGKFF; DNA: TGTGCCAGCAGCTTAACCTATAGCGGGGGGAAGTTCTTC
D: TRBD1; size: NA; V: TRBV6-6; J: TRBJ1-1; CDR3: CASSYGKTGAPSEAFF; DNA: TGTGCCAGCAGTTACGGGAAGACAGGGGCTCCGAGTGAAGCTTTCTTT
D: NA; size: NA; V: TRBV6-1; J: TRBJ1-1; CDR3: CASAPMEVSTEAFF; DNA: TGTGCCAGCGCCCCAATGGAGGTATCCACTGAAGCTTTCTTT
D: NA; size: NA; V: TRBV7-6; J: TRBJ1-5; CDR3: CASSLEGDSNQPQHF; DNA: TGTGCCAGCAGCTTAGAGGGGGATAGCAATCAGCCCCAGCATTTT
D: TRBD2; size: NA; V: TRBV5-1; J: TRBJ2-5; CDR3: CASSLGGLEETQYF; DNA: TGCGCCAGCAGCTTGGGGGGACTAGAAGAGACCCAGTACTTC
D: NA; size: NA; V: TRBV25-1; J: TRBJ1-3; CDR3: CASTGGSVVGHTIYF; DNA: TGTGCCAGCACCGGGGGGTCGGTTGTGGGGCACACCATATATTTT
D: TRBD1; size: NA; V: TRBV10-3; J: TRBJ2-2; CDR3: CAISESQGAGELFF; DNA: TGTGCCATCAGTGAGTCACAGGGGGCCGGGGAGCTGTTTTTT
D: NA; size: few; V: TRBV28; J: TRBJ2-3; CDR3: CASSLSIAGVSLQYF; DNA: TGTGCCAGCAGTTTATCGATCGCCGGAGTTAGCTTGCAGTATTTT
D: NA; size: NA; V: TRBV11-2; J: TRBJ2-1; CDR3: CASSPNSGSYNEQFF; DNA: TGTGCCAGCAGCCCCAACTCGGGCTCCTACAATGAGCAGTTCTTC
D: NA; size: few; V: TRBV7-3; J: TRBJ2-5; CDR3: CASSHAYPGAPFETQYF; DNA: TGTGCCAGCAGCCACGCCTATCCAGGGGCGCCTTTTGAGACCCAGTACTTC
D: TRBD1; size: NA; V: TRBV28; J: TRBJ1-2; CDR3: CASRPETGGFGYTF; DNA: TGTGCCAGCAGGCCTGAGACAGGGGGGTTCGGCTACACCTTC
D: NA; size: NA; V: TRBV7-3; J: TRBJ2-3; CDR3: CASSFLGTDTQYF; DNA: TGTGCCAGCAGCTTTTTAGGCACAGATACGCAGTATTTT
D: TRBD1; size: NA; V: TRBV4-2; J: TRBJ1-3; CDR3: CASSPQTGGTGNTIYF; DNA: TGTGCCAGCAGCCCCCAGACAGGGGGCACTGGAAACACCATATATTTT
D: NA; size: NA; V: TRBV19; J: TRBJ1-1; CDR3: CASKSRGFNTEAFF; DNA: TGTGCCAGTAAGTCAAGGGGGTTCAACACTGAAGCTTTCTTT
D: TRBD1; size: NA; V: TRBV4-2; J: TRBJ2-7; CDR3: CASSQDLDRSYEQYF; DNA: TGTGCCAGCAGCCAGGACCTGGACAGGTCCTACGAGCAGTACTTC
D: NA; size: NA; V: TRBV19; J: TRBJ2-2; CDR3: CASSISSANTGELFF; DNA: TGTGCCAGTAGTATTTCGTCGGCGAACACCGGGGAGCTGTTTTTT
D: NA; size: NA; V: TRBV19; J: TRBJ2-1; CDR3: CASSITVIWPDNEQFF; DNA: TGTGCCAGTAGTATTACAGTGATCTGGCCGGACAATGAGCAGTTCTTC
D: NA; size: few; V: TRBV30; J: TRBJ2-3; CDR3: CAWSLSDTQYF; DNA: TGTGCCTGGAGTTTGTCTGATACGCAGTATTTT
D: TRBD1; size: NA; V: TRBV18; J: TRBJ2-3; CDR3: CASSLRQGASGDTQYF; DNA: TGTGCCAGCTCACTTAGACAGGGGGCGTCCGGAGATACGCAGTATTTT
D: TRBD1; size: NA; V: TRBV19; J: TRBJ2-7; CDR3: CASSMTGSSYEQYF; DNA: TGTGCCAGTAGTATGACAGGGTCGTCCTACGAGCAGTACTTC
D: NA; size: NA; V: TRBV9; J: TRBJ2-6; CDR3: CASSRLQGMSGANVLTF; DNA: TGTGCCAGCAGCAGATTACAGGGAATGTCTGGGGCCAACGTCCTGACTTTC
D: TRBD2; size: few; V: TRBV7-2; J: TRBJ2-7; CDR3: CASSSGLAGLYEQYF; DNA: TGTGCCAGCAGCTCGGGACTAGCGGGGTTGTACGAGCAGTACTTC
D: NA; size: NA; V: TRBV5-8; J: TRBJ1-5; CDR3: CASSLSGQSHQPQHF; DNA: TGTGCCAGCAGCTTAAGCGGCCAGAGTCATCAGCCCCAGCATTTT
D: NA; size: NA; V: TRBV28; J: TRBJ1-5; CDR3: CATLEPLNQPQHF; DNA: TGTGCCACCCTGGAGCCCCTCAATCAGCCCCAGCATTTT
D: NA; size: NA; V: TRBV6-1; J: TRBJ1-6; CDR3: CASNTMGGSDSPLHF; DNA: TGTGCCAGCAACACAATGGGGGGTTCGGATTCACCCCTCCACTTT
D: NA; size: NA; V: TRBV10-2; J: TRBJ2-7; CDR3: CAASGVRQGPYEQYF; DNA: TGCGCCGCATCGGGGGTTCGACAGGGACCCTACGAGCAGTACTTC
D: NA; size: NA; V: TRBV6-6; J: TRBJ2-5; CDR3: CASSYFARETQYF; DNA: TGTGCCAGCAGTTACTTCGCGCGGGAGACCCAGTACTTC
D: TRBD1; size: once; V: TRBV19; J: TRBJ1-5; CDR3: CASSTPTGEQPQHF; DNA: TGTGCCAGTAGTACCCCAACAGGGGAACAGCCCCAGCATTTT
D: NA; size: few; V: TRBV5-6; J: TRBJ1-2; CDR3: CASSLSWSGYTF; DNA: TGTGCCAGCAGCTTGAGCTGGAGCGGCTACACCTTC
D: NA; size: NA; V: TRBV5-1; J: TRBJ2-7; CDR3: CASSLWQGPRREQYF; DNA: TGCGCCAGCAGCTTGTGGCAGGGTCCTAGGCGCGAGCAGTACTTC
D: NA; size: NA; V: TRBV5-6; J: TRBJ2-7; CDR3: CASSLGLTYEQYF; DNA: TGTGCCAGCAGCTTGGGACTAACCTACGAGCAGTACTTC
D: TRBD2; size: NA; V: TRBV29-1; J: TRBJ2-3; CDR3: CSVEWLAGVNTQYF; DNA: TGCAGCGTTGAATGGCTAGCGGGGGTAAATACGCAGTATTTT
D: NA; size: NA; V: TRBV30; J: TRBJ1-5; CDR3: CAWSEDSSNQPQHF; DNA: TGTGCCTGGAGCGAGGACAGCAGCAATCAGCCCCAGCATTTT
D: NA; size: NA; V: TRBV7-7; J: TRBJ2-5; CDR3: CASSLQRFETQYF; DNA: TGTGCTAGCAGCCTACAGAGATTCGAGACCCAGTACTTC
D: TRBD1; size: NA; V: TRBV13; J: TRBJ2-1; CDR3: CASSWGQGANEQFF; DNA: TGTGCCAGCAGCTGGGGACAGGGGGCCAATGAGCAGTTCTTC
D: NA; size: few; V: TRBV29-1; J: TRBJ1-1; CDR3: CSVAPLKIWGSSQTGAFF; DNA: TGCAGCGTTGCACCCCTGAAGATCTGGGGATCGAGTCAAACGGGGGCTTTCTTT
D: NA; size: few; V: TRBV2; J: TRBJ2-3; CDR3: CASSPRRGPDTQYF; DNA: TGTGCCAGCAGCCCCCGGCGGGGACCAGATACGCAGTATTTT
D: NA; size: NA; V: TRBV4-1; J: TRBJ1-1; CDR3: CASSQAAEAFF; DNA: TGCGCCAGCAGCCAAGCCGCTGAAGCTTTCTTT
D: NA; size: NA; V: TRBV5-1; J: TRBJ1-1; CDR3: CASSLGTGNTEAFF; DNA: TGCGCCAGCAGCTTGGGTACAGGGAACACTGAAGCTTTCTTT
D: NA; size: NA; V: TRBV27; J: TRBJ1-6; CDR3: CASKTTENNSPLHF; DNA: TGTGCCAGCAAGACAACCGAAAATAATTCACCCCTCCACTTT
D: TRBD1; size: once; V: TRBV18; J: TRBJ1-4; CDR3: CASSPPTGPSEKLFF; DNA: TGTGCCAGCTCACCACCGACAGGGCCGTCCGAAAAACTGTTTTTT
D: NA; size: once; V: TRBV28; J: TRBJ1-1; CDR3: CASSRKHRVSEAFF; DNA: TGTGCCAGCAGTCGAAAACACAGGGTCTCTGAAGCTTTCTTT
D: NA; size: few; V: TRBV30; J: TRBJ2-1; CDR3: CAWSAATLADNEQFF; DNA: TGTGCCTGGAGTGCAGCTACTTTAGCTGACAATGAGCAGTTCTTC
D: TRBD1; size: NA; V: TRBV28; J: TRBJ2-3; CDR3: CASRGQGESTDTQYF; DNA: TGTGCCAGCAGGGGGCAGGGGGAATCCACAGATACGCAGTATTTT